The clone carrying this TCR beta chain was detected a few times. Its antigen is unidentified. From germline, CDR1 is MNHEY and CDR2 SVGEGT. Trimming removed 2 bases from V and 3 bases from J; junction bases left unmatched: 4. This CDR3 is built from 15 residues. This entry is derived from a study of T cell repertoires in cytomegalovirus infection. Study overall: Public TCR beta signatures indicated both CMV infection and matching HLA type. Overall study results and limits: The study found HLA-C-restricted CMV-specific TCR beta clonotypes dominating the ex vivo response.

TCRdb re-called the reads through MiXCR, storing one row per CDR3 protein. Of 700,000 to 950,000 distinct CDR3 sequences listed, around a third are singletons. The source of this sequence is a human donor in good health (CMV status not recorded). Some clones in this sample may be carry-over from other donors' samples. The V call is TRBV6-2 or TRBV6-3, the J call TRBJ2-7; 10 nucleotides agree with TRBD1. The sequencing used cultured CD8+ T cells from PBMCs, collected from culture after CMV antigen stimulation. CDR3 nucleotides: TGTGCCAGCAGTTACAATCGGACAGGGGGCTACGAGCAGTACGTC. Protein: CASSYNRTGGYEQYV.